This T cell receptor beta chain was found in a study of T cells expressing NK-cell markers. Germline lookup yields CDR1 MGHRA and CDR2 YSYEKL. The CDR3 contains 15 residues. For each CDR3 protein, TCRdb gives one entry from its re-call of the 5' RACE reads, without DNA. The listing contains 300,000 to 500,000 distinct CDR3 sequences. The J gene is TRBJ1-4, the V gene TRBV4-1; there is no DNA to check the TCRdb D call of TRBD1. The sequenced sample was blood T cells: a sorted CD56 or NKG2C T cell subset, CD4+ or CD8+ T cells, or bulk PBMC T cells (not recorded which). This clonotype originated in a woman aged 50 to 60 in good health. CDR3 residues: CASSHDRDRGEKLFF.